This T cell receptor (beta chain) stems from a study of blood T cell repertoires in COVID-19. On the study more broadly: Samples of COVID-19 (acute and convalescent) were obtained from the United States, Italy and Spain. PBMCs, B-cell-depleted T cells, or T cells were the source of the cDNA or gDNA that made up the material.

This clone was recorded a few times. CDR3 length: 16 residues. Germline CDR1 and CDR2: LNHDA and SQIVND (reference sequence). With 5 bases removed from V and 4 bases from J, the gap between germline ends came to 20 bases. As processed by the authors: Amplifying reference gene primers gave estimates of nucleated cell counts. The assay was immunoSEQ multiplex PCR, and TCRdb's table has in-frame clones only and misses some. V, J and clone size are those of that table, while D and trimming were read from the DNA. The table includes about 71,000 clones, 89% detected once. The chain combines TRBV19 with TRBJ1-2; D gene uncertain. The source of this sequence is a man aged 50-59 years with active COVID-19. The sample was peripheral blood. The CDR3 DNA reads TGTGCCAGTAGTCCCCGGGAGCTTCTGGGGAGCTATGGCTACACCTTC. Protein: CASSPRELLGSYGYTF.